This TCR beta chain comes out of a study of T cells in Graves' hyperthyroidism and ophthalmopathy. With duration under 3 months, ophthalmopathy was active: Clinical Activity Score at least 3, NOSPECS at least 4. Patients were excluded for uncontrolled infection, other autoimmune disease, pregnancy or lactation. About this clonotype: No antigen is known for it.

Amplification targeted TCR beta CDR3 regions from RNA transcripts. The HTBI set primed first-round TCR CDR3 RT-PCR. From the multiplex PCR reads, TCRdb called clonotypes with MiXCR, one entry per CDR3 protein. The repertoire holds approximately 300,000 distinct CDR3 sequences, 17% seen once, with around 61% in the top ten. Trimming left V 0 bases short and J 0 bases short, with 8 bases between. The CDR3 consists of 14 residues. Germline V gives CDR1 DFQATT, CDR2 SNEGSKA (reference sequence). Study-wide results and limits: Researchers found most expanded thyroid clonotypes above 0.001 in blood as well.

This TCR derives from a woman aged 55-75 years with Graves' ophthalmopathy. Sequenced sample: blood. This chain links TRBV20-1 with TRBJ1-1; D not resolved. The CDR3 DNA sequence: TGCAGTGCTAGAGATCCCAGAATGAACACTGAAGCTTTCTTT. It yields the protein CSARDPRMNTEAFF.